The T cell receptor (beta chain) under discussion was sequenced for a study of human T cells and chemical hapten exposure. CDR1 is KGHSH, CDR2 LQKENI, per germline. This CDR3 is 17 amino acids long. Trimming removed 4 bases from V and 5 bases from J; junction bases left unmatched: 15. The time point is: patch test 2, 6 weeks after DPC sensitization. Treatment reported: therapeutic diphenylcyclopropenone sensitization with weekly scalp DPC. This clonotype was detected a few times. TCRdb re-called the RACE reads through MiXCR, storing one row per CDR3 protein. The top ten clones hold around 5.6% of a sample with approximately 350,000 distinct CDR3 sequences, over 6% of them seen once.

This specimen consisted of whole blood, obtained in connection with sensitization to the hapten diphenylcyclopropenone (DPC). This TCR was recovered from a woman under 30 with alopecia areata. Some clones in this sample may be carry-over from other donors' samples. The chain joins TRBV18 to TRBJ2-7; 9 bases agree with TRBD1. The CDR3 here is CASSQTSPGQGANEQYF. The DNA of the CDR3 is TGTGCCAGCTCACAGACATCGCCGGGACAGGGTGCTAACGAGCAGTACTTC.